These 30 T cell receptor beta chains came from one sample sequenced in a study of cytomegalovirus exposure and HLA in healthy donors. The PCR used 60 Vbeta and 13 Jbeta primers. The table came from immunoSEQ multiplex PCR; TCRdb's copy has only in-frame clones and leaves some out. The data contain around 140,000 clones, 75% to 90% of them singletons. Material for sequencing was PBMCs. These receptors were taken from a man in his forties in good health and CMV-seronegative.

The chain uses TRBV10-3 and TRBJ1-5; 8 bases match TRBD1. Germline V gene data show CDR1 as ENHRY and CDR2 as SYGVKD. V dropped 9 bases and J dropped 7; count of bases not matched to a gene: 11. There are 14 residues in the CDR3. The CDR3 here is CAIINDRGQQPQHF. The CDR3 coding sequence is TGTGCCATAATCAACGACAGGGGACAACAGCCCCAGCATTTT.

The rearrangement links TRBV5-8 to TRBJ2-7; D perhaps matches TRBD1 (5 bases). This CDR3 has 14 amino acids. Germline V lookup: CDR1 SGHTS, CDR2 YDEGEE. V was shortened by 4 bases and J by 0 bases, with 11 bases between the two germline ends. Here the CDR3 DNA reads TGTGCCAGCAGCCAACTAAGGGGCTCCTACGAGCAGTACTTC. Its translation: CASSQLRGSYEQYF.

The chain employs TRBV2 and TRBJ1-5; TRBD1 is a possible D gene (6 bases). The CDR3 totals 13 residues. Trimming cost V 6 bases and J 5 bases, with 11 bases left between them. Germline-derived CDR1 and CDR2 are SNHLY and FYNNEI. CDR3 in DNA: TGTGCCAGCAGCGCGGGGGCCTATCAGCCCCAGCATTTT. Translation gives CASSAGAYQPQHF.

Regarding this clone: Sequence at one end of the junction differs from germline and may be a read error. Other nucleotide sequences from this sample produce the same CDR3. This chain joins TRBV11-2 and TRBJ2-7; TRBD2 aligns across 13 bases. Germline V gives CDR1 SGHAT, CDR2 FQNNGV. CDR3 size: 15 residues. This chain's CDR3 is CASSLGTSGTYEQYF. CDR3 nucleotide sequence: TGCGCCAGCAGCTTAGGGACTAGCGGGACCTACGAGCAGTACTTC.

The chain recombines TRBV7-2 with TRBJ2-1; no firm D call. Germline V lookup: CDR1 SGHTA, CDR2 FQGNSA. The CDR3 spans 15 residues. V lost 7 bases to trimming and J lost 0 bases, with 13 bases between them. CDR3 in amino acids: CASTSDRSSYNEQFF. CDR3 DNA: TGTGCCAGCACATCCGACCGGAGCTCCTACAATGAGCAGTTCTTC.

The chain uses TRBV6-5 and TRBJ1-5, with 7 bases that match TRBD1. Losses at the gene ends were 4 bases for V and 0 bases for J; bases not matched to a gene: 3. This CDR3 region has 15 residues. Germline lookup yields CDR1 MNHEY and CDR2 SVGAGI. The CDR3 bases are TGTGCCAGCAGTTGGGACAGATATAGCAATCAGCCCCAGCATTTT. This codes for CASSWDRYSNQPQHF.

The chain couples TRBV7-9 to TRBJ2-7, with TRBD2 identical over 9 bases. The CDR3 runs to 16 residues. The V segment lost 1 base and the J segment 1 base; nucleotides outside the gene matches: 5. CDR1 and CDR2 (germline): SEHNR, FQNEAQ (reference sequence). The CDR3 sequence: CASSLDGAGGSYEQYF. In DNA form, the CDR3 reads TGTGCCAGCAGCTTAGATGGGGCGGGAGGGTCCTACGAGCAGTACTTC.

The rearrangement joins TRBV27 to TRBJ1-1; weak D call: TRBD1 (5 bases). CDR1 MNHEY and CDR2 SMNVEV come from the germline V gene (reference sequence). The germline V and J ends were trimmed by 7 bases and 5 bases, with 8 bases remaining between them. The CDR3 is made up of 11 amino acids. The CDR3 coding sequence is TGTGCCAGCAAAGGGGTAACTGAAGCTTTCTTT. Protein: CASKGVTEAFF.

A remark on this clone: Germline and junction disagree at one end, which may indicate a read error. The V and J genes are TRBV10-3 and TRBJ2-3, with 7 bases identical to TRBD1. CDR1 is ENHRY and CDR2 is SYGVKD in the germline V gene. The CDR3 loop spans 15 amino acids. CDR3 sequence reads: CAVSGTDRTTDTQYF. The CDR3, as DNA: TGTGCCGTCAGTGGGACAGATAGAACCACAGATACGCAGTATTTT.

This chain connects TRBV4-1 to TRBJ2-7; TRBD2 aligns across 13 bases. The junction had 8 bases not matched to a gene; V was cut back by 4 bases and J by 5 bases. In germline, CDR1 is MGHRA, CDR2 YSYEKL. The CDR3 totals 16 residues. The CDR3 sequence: CASSRLLGTSGNEQYF. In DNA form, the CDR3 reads TGCGCCAGCAGCCGCCTACTCGGGACTAGCGGGAACGAGCAGTACTTC.

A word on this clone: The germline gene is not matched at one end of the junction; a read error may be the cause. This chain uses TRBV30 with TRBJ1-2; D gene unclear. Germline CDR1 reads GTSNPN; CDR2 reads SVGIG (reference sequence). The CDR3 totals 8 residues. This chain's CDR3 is CAWRDFLF. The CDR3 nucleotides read TGTGCCTGGAGGGACTTTCTCTTC.

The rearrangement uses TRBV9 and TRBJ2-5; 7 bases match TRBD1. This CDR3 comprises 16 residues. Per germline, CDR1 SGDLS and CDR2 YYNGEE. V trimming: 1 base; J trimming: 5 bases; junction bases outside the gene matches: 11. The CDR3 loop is CASSVWGRGKVETQYF. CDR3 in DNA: TGTGCCAGCAGCGTATGGGGCAGGGGGAAGGTGGAGACCCAGTACTTC.

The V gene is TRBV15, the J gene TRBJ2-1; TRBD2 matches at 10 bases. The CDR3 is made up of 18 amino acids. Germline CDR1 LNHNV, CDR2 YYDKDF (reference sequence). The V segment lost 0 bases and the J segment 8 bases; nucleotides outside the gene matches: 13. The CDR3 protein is CATSRELAGRRPSYEQFF. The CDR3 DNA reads TGTGCCACCAGCAGAGAACTAGCGGGGAGGCGCCCATCGTATGAGCAGTTCTTC.

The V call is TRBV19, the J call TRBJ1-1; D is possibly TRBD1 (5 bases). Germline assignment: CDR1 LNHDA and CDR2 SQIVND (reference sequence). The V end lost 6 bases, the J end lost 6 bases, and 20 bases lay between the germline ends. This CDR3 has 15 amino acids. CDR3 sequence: CASSEQVFRRAEAFF. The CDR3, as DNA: TGTGCCAGTAGCGAACAGGTCTTTAGGAGGGCTGAAGCTTTCTTT.

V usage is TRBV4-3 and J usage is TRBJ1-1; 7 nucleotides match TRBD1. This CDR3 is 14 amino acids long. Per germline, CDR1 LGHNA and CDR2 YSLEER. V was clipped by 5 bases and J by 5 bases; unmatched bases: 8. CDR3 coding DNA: TGCGCCAGCAGCGTAAACAGGGGTTCGACTGAAGCTTTCTTT. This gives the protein CASSVNRGSTEAFF.

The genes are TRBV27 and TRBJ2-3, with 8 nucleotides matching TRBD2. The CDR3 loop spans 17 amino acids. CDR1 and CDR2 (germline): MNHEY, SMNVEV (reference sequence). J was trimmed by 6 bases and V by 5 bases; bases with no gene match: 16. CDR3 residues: CASSHPLTGGVRDTQYF. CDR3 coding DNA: TGTGCCAGCAGTCACCCCCTTACGGGGGGGGTCAGGGATACGCAGTATTTT.

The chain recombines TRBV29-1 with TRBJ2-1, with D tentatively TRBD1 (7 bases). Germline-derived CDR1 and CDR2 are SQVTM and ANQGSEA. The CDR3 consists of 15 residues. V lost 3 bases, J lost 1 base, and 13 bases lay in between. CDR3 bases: TGCAGCGTTGAGGAGGGCAGGGGGTCCTACAATGAGCAGTTCTTC. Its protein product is CSVEEGRGSYNEQFF.

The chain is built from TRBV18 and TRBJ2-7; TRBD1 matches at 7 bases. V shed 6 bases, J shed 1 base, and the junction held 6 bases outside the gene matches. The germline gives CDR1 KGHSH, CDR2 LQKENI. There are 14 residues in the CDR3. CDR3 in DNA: TGTGCCAGCTCTCCAGGGACAGATTCCTACGAGCAGTACTTC. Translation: CASSPGTDSYEQYF.

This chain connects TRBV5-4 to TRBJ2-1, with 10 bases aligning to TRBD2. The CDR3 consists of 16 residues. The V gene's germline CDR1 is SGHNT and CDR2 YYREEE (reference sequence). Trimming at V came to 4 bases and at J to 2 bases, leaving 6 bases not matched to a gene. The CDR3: CASSLAGEGTYNEQFF. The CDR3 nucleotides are TGTGCCAGCAGCCTAGCGGGAGAAGGAACCTACAATGAGCAGTTCTTC.

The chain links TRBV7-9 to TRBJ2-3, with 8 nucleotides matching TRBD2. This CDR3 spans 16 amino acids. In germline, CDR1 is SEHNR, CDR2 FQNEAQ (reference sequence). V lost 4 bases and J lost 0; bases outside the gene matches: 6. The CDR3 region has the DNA TGTGCCAGCAGCTCAGGACTAGCCCCTAGCACAGATACGCAGTATTTT. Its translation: CASSSGLAPSTDTQYF.

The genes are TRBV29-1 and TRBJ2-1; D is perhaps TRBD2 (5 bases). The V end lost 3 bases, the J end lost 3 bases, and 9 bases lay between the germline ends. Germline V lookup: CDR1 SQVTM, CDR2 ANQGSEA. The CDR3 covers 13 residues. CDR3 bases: TGCAGCGTTGAGCTAGCAGACTACAATGAGCAGTTCTTC. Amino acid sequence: CSVELADYNEQFF.

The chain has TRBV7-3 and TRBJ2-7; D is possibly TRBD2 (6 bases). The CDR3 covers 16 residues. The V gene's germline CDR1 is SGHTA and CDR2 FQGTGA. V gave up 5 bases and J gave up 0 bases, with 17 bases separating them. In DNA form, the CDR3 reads TGTGCCAGCAGCCCAAATGGGGGACTCCCCTCCTACGAGCAGTACTTC. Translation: CASSPNGGLPSYEQYF.

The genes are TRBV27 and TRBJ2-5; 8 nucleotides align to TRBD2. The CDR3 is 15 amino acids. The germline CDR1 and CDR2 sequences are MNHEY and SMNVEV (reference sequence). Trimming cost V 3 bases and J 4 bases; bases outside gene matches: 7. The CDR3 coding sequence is TGTGCCAGCAGTTTGGACGGGGGGGCGGGAGAGACCCAGTACTTC. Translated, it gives CASSLDGGAGETQYF.

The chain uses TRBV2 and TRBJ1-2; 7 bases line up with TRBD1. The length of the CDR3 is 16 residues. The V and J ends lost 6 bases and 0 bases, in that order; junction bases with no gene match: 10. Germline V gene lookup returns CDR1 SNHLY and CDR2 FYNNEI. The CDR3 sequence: CASRGEDRETNYGYTF. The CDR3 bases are TGTGCCAGCAGGGGGGAAGACAGGGAAACTAACTATGGCTACACCTTC.

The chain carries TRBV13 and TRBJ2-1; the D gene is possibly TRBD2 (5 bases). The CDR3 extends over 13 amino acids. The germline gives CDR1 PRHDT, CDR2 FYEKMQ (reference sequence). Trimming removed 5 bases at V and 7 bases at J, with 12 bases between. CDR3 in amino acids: CASSILAANEQFF. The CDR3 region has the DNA TGTGCCAGCAGCATCCTAGCAGCTAATGAGCAGTTCTTC.

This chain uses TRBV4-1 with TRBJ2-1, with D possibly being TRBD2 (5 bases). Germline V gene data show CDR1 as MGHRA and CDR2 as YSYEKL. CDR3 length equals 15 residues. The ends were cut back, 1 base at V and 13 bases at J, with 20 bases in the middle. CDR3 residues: CASSQASSNTYRQFF. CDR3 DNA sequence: TGCGCCAGCAGCCAAGCGTCTAGCAATACCTACCGTCAGTTCTTC.

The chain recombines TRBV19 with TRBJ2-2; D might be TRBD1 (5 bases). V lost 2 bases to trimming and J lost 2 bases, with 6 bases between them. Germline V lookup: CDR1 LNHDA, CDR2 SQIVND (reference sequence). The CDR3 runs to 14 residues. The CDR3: CASSIQGNTGELFF. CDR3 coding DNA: TGTGCCAGTAGTATACAGGGAAACACCGGGGAGCTGTTTTTT.

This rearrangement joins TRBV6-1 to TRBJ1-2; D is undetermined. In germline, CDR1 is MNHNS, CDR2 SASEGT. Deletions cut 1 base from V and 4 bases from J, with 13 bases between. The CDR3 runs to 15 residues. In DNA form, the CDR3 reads TGTGCCAGCAGTGAAGATGAGTCCTCTTTCTATGGCTACACCTTC. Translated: CASSEDESSFYGYTF.

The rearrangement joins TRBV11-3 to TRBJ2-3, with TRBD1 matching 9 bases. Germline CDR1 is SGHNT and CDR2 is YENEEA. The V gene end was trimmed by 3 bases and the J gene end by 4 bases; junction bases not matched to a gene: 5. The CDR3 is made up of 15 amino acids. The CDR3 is CASSLGTGMADTQYF. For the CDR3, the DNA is TGTGCCAGCAGCTTGGGGACAGGGATGGCAGATACGCAGTATTTT.

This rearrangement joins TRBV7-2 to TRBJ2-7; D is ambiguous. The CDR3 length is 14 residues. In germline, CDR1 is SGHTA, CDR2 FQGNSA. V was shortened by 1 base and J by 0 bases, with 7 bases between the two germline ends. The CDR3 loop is CASSLEQDSYEQYF. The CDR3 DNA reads TGTGCCAGCAGCTTAGAACAAGACTCCTACGAGCAGTACTTC.